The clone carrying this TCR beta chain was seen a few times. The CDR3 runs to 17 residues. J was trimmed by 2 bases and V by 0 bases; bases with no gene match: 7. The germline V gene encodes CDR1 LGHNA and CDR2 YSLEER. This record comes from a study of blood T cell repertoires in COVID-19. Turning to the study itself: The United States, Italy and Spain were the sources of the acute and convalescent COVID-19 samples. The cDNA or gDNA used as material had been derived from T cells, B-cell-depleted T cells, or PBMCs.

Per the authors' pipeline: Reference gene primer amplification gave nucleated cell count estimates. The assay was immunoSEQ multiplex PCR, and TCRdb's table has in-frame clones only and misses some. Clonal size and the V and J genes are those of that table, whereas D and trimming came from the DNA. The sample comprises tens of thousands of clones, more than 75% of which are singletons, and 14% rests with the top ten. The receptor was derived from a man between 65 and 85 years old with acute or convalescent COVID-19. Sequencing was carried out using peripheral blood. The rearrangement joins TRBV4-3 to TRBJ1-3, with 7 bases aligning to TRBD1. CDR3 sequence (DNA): TGCGCCAGCAGCCAAGAATCGACAGGGTTCACTGGAAACACCATATATTTT. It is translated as CASSQESTGFTGNTIYF.